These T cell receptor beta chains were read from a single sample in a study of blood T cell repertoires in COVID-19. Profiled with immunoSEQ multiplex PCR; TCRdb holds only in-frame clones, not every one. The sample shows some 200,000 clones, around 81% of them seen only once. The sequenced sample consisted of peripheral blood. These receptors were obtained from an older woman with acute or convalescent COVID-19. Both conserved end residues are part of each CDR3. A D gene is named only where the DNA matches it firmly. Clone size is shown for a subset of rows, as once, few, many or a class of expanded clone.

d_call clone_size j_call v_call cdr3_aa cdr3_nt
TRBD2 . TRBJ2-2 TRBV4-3 CASSVQTSGNTGELFF TGCGCCAGCAGCGTTCAGACTAGCGGAAACACCGGGGAGCTGTTTTTT
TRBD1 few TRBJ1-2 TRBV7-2 CASSSDRATMAGYTF TGTGCCAGCAGCTCCGACAGGGCAACTATGGCAGGCTACACCTTC
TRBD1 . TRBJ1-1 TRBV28 CASSFKDRHMNTEAFF TGTGCCAGCAGTTTTAAGGACAGGCACATGAACACTGAAGCTTTCTTT
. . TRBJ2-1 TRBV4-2 CASSQMPGLGNEQFF TGTGCCAGCAGCCAAATGCCGGGTTTGGGTAATGAGCAGTTCTTC
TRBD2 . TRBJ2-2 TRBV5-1 CASSIKPGLGSNTGELFF TGCGCCAGCAGCATCAAACCAGGACTAGGATCGAACACCGGGGAGCTGTTTTTT
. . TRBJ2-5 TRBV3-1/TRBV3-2 CASSQSYQETQYF TGTGCCAGCAGCCAATCGTACCAGGAGACCCAGTACTTC
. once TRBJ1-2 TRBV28 CASSLVGAGYTF TGTGCCAGCAGTTTGGTAGGGGCTGGCTACACCTTC
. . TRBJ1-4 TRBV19 CASSTPGQANEKLFF TGTGCCAGTAGTACTCCGGGACAAGCTAATGAAAAACTGTTTTTT
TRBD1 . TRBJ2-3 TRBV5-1 CASSLEDRGTDTQYF TGCGCCAGCAGCTTGGAAGACAGGGGCACAGATACGCAGTATTTT
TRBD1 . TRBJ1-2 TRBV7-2 CASSLVLGQPSFYGYTF TGTGCCAGCAGCTTAGTCCTGGGACAGCCTTCTTTCTATGGCTACACCTTC
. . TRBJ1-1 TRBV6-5 CASGRTVNTEAFF TGTGCCAGCGGACGGACAGTGAACACTGAAGCTTTCTTT
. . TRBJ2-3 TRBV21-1 CASSGGGEEDTQYF TGTGCCAGCAGCGGCGGGGGAGAGGAAGATACGCAGTATTTT
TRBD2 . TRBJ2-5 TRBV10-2 CASRASGDQETQYF TGCGCCAGCCGGGCTAGCGGGGACCAAGAGACCCAGTACTTC
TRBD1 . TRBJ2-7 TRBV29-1 CSVEGDDRDEQYF TGCAGCGTTGAGGGGGATGACAGGGACGAGCAGTACTTC
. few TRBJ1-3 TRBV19 CASSPPPGRGSGNTIYF TGTGCCAGTAGTCCTCCGCCGGGCAGGGGCTCTGGAAACACCATATATTTT
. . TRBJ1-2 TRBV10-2 CASRWRALSLTF TGCGCCAGCAGATGGAGAGCCCTCTCTTTAACCTTC
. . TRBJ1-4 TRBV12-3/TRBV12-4 CASGRNEKLFF TGTGCCAGCGGCCGAAATGAAAAACTGTTTTTT
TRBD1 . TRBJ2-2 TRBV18 CASSQTTGKGDGELFF TGTGCCAGCTCACAAACGACAGGGAAAGGTGACGGGGAGCTGTTTTTT
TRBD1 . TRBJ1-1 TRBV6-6 CASSPTGGNTEAFF TGTGCCAGCAGTCCAACAGGGGGCAACACTGAAGCTTTCTTT
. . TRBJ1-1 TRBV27 CASFGAGLNTEAFF TGTGCCAGCTTTGGTGCTGGTCTAAACACTGAAGCTTTCTTT
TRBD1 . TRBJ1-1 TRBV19 CASSSTGQSLGLEAFF TGTGCCAGTAGTAGCACGGGACAGTCACTTGGCCTTGAAGCTTTCTTT
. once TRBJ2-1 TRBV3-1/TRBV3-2 CASSAAEYNEQFF TGTGCCAGCAGCGCGGCGGAATACAATGAGCAGTTCTTC
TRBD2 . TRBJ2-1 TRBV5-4 CASSYRGGQSYNEQFF TGTGCCAGCAGCTATCGGGGGGGTCAGTCGTACAATGAGCAGTTCTTC
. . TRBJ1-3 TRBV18 CASSPRSNSGNTIYF TGTGCCAGCTCACCCCGGTCAAACTCTGGAAACACCATATATTTT
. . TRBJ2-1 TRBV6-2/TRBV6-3 CASSYVGVWSLF TGTGCCAGCAGTTACGTAGGGGTTTGGAGCCTCTTC
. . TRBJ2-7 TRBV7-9 CASSRGGGEQYF TGTGCCAGCAGCCGGGGTGGTGGCGAGCAGTACTTC
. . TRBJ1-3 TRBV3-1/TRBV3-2 CASSLTDSGNTIYF TGTGCCAGCAGCCTTACAGACTCTGGAAACACCATATATTTT
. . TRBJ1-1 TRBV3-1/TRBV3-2 CASSQALAIENTEAFF TGTGCCAGCAGCCAAGCACTAGCTATAGAGAACACTGAAGCTTTCTTT
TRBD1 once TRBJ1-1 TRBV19 CASSLTRTGWTEAFF TGTGCCAGTAGCCTAACACGGACAGGGTGGACTGAAGCTTTCTTT
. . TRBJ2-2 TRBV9 CASAGRRAPGELFF TGTGCCAGCGCGGGTCGGAGGGCCCCCGGGGAGCTGTTTTTT
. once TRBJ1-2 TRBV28 CASSPARQALNYGYTF TGTGCCAGCAGTCCAGCTAGACAGGCGCTTAACTATGGCTACACCTTC
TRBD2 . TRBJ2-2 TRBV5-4 CASSGASGGDTGELFF TGTGCCAGCAGCGGGGCTAGCGGGGGTGACACCGGGGAGCTGTTTTTT
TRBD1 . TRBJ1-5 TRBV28 CASSSPGGRHQPQHF TGTGCCAGCAGTTCGCCAGGGGGCCGGCATCAGCCCCAGCATTTT
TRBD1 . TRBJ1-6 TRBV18 CASSRDSVTFSPLHF TGTGCCAGCTCACGGGACAGCGTCACATTTTCACCCCTCCACTTT
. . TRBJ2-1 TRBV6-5 CASGVDYSYNEQFF TGTGCCAGCGGAGTTGATTACTCCTACAATGAGCAGTTCTTC
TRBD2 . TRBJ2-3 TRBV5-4 CASSDSSGGGLDTQYF TGTGCCAGCAGCGACTCTAGCGGGGGGGGGCTGGATACGCAGTATTTT
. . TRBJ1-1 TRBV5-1 CASSLTGSATEAFF TGCGCCAGCAGCTTGACAGGGAGTGCCACTGAAGCTTTCTTT
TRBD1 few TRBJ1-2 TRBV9 CASSPGQGAGYGYTF TGTGCCAGCAGCCCGGGACAGGGGGCTGGCTATGGCTACACCTTC
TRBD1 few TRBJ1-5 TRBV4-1 CASSQEIEGASNQPQHF TGCGCCAGCAGCCAAGAGATTGAGGGGGCGAGCAATCAGCCCCAGCATTTT
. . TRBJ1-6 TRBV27 CASRGSAYNSPLHF TGTGCCAGCAGGGGCTCGGCCTATAATTCACCCCTCCACTTT
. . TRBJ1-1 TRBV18 CASSPQGQEAFF TGTGCCAGCTCACCCCAAGGACAAGAAGCTTTCTTT
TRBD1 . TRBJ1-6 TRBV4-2 CASSQRTGILDSPLHF TGTGCCAGCAGCCAACGGACAGGGATCCTCGATTCACCCCTCCACTTT
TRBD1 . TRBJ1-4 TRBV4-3 CASSLGQGGTNEKLFF TGCGCCAGCAGCCTAGGACAGGGCGGAACTAATGAAAAACTGTTTTTT
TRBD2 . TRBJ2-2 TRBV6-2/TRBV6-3 CASSRSGGIGELFF TGTGCCAGCAGCCGAAGCGGGGGGATCGGGGAGCTGTTTTTT
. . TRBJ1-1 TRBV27 CASSSTYRPDGTEAFF TGTGCCAGCAGTTCCACGTACAGGCCCGACGGCACTGAAGCTTTCTTT
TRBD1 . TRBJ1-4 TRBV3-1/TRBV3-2 CASSQGPTGGREKLFF TGTGCCAGCAGCCAAGGCCCTACAGGGGGCAGAGAAAAACTGTTTTTT
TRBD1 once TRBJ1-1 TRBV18 CASSPGQDTEAFF TGTGCCAGCTCACCAGGACAGGACACTGAAGCTTTCTTT
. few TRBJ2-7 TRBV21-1 CASSKAVHYEQYF TGTGCCAGCAGCAAAGCGGTACACTACGAGCAGTACTTC
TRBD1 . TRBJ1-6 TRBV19 CASSAGQYNSPLHF TGTGCCAGTAGCGCGGGACAGTATAATTCACCCCTCCACTTT
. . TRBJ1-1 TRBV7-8 CASRLSLNTEAFF TGTGCCAGCAGACTATCTCTGAACACTGAAGCTTTCTTT
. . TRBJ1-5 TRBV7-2 CASSSAVGDGPQHF TGTGCCAGCAGCTCAGCAGTGGGAGATGGCCCCCAGCATTTT
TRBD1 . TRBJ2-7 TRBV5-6 CASSPLAGQGITEQYF TGTGCCAGCAGCCCCCTCGCTGGACAGGGAATAACGGAGCAGTACTTC
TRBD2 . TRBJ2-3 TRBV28 CASTGGRDTQYF TGTGCCAGCACGGGGGGGCGAGATACGCAGTATTTT
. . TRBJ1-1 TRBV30 CAWRGQGIAEAFF TGTGCCTGGAGAGGGCAGGGGATCGCTGAAGCTTTCTTT
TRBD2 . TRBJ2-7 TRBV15 CATSTGLAGTYEQYF TGTGCCACCAGCACCGGACTAGCGGGGACCTACGAGCAGTACTTC
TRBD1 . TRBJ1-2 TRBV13 CASSSGQGAIGYGYTF TGTGCCAGCAGCTCGGGACAGGGGGCTATCGGCTATGGCTACACCTTC
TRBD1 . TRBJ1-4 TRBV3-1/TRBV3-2 CASSPRTGTNEKLFF TGTGCCAGCAGCCCGAGGACAGGGACTAATGAAAAACTGTTTTTT
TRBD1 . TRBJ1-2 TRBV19 CASSTLTGEVGYTF TGTGCCAGTAGTACTTTGACAGGGGAGGTTGGCTACACCTTC
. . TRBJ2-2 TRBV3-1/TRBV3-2 CASSQRGGSTGELFF TGTGCCAGCAGTCAGAGGGGGGGGTCCACCGGGGAGCTGTTTTTT